This T cell receptor (beta chain) derives from a study of shared clonotypes between healthy human individuals. General study results and limits: For naive CD4 cells, around 5% of clonotypes were shared across a handful of donors. Sampling covered blood only; tissue repertoires likely differ. Relative to clonotypes present in all four donors, those not shared had lower generation probabilities.

Generated by immunoSEQ multiplex PCR, the TCRdb table keeps only in-frame clones and is missing some. The data hold about 2 million clones, with about 95% observed a single time. With regard to this clone: Its antigen is as yet unknown.

Germline assignment: CDR1 MGHRA and CDR2 YSYEKL. Trimming left V 3 bases short and J 2 bases short, with 13 bases between. The CDR3 loop spans 16 amino acids. The sample taken for sequencing was naive CD4+ T cells sorted from blood. Subset of the sample: CD45RA+ positively selected. This chain joins TRBV4-1 and TRBJ2-2; D gene uncertain. This TCR came from a man younger than 30 in good health. CDR3 DNA: TGCGCCAGCAGCCACGAACAACAAAGAAACACCGGGGAGCTGTTTTTT. Its protein is CASSHEQQRNTGELFF.